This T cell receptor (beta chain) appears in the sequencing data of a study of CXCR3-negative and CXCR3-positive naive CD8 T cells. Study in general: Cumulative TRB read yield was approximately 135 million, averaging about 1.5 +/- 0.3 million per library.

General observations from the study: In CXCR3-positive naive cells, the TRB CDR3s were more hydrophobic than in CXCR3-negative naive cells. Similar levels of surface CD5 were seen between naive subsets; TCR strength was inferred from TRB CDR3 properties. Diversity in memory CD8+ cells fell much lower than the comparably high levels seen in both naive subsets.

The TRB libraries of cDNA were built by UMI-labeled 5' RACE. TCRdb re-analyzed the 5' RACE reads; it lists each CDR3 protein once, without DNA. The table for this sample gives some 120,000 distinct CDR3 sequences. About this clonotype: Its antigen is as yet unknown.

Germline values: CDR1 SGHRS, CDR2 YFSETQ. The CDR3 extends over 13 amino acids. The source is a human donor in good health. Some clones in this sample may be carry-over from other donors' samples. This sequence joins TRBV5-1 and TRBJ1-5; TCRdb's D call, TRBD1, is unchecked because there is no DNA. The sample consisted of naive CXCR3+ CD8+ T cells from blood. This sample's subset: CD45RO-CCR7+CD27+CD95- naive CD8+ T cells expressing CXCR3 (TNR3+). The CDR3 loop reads CASSTTGDQPQHF. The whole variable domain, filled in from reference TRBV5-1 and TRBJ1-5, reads KAGVTQTPRYLIKTRGQQVTLSCSPISGHRSVSWYQQTPGQGLQFLFEYFSETQRNKGNFPGRFSGRQFSNSRSEMNVSTLELGDSALYLCASSTTGDQPQHFGDGTRLSIL.